This T cell receptor (beta chain) was captured by sequencing in a study of chemoradiotherapy in HPV16-positive cancers. For the study at large: Functional T-cell assays on a couple of HPV16-positive patients' cells defined candidate HPV-specific clones and common TCR motifs.

In regard to this clone: Its specificity is unknown.

Trimming stripped 0 bases from V and 3 bases from J, with 12 bases between. The germline gives CDR1 SGDLS, CDR2 YYNGEE. The CDR3 loop spans 15 amino acids. Produced via immunoSEQ multiplex PCR; TCRdb's table is partial and in-frame only. The table records 5,500 to 7,000 clones, 65% to 90% of them present only once. Regarding the study as a whole: Candidate HPV-specific clones and E7-related TCR motifs grew in tumor during treatment.

Repertoires were sampled repeatedly during chemoradiotherapy. The input for sequencing was tumor tissue, taken from a patient who underwent chemoradiotherapy. The TCR comes from a human donor with HPV-associated anogenital cancer. The V call is TRBV9, the J call TRBJ1-1, with TRBD1 as a possible D gene (5 bases). As DNA, the CDR3 is TGTGCCAGCAGCGTAGGAACGGGGCCGGACACTGAAGCTTTCTTT. It specifies CASSVGTGPDTEAFF.